This T cell receptor (beta chain) was identified in a study of T cell responses to AZD1222 COVID-19 vaccine. Study-wide results and limits: The repertoires were collected only after the peak T cell response. In a largely white British group with more females than males, clonal diversity was possibly underestimated.

About this clone itself: Its antigen is not identified.

The protocol was immunoSEQ multiplex PCR, while the TCRdb copy is restricted to in-frame clones and leaves out a portion. The sample includes more than 95,000 clones, approximately 90% seen only once; the top ten take about 3.3%. With 2 bases removed from V and 5 bases from J, the gap between germline ends came to 6 bases. Germline assignment: CDR1 MNHEY and CDR2 SMNVEV (reference sequence). CDR3 length: 12 amino acids. V and J are TRBV27 and TRBJ1-2; D is uncertain. The source material was peripheral blood, sampled 28 days after the second AZD1222 dose. The source is an adult who received the AZD1222 COVID-19 vaccine. The CDR3 DNA follows: TGTGCCAGCAGTTTAAGGCTATATGGCTACACCTTC. Its translation is CASSLRLYGYTF.